The rows below give T cell receptor beta chains drawn from one sample of a study of beta chain features in type 1 diabetes. Measured with immunoSEQ multiplex PCR; TCRdb has only the in-frame clones, and not every one. The table lists 350,000 to 450,000 clones, more than 13% of them singletons. Input material: naive CD4+ T cells from blood. The receptors stem from a woman younger than 35 in good health. Both conserved end residues are part of each CDR3. The order of the fields is D gene, CDR3 length, V gene, J gene, clone size, CDR3 protein, CDR3 DNA. D genes are given only for firm matches. Clone sizes are given selectively: once, few, many, or a class where the clone is expanded.

D: TRBD2; length: 15; V: TRBV19; J: TRBJ2-1; size: once; CDR3: CASSTGLAGNNEQFF; DNA: TGTGCCAGTAGTACAGGACTAGCGGGAAACAATGAGCAGTTCTTC
D: .; length: 14; V: TRBV7-2; J: TRBJ2-7; size: few; CDR3: CASSLALAAYEQYF; DNA: TGTGCCAGCAGCTTAGCGCTCGCGGCCTACGAGCAGTACTTC
D: TRBD1; length: 12; V: TRBV5-1; J: TRBJ1-2; size: .; CDR3: CASSSTGVGYTF; DNA: TGCGCCAGCAGCTCTACAGGGGTTGGCTACACCTTC
D: .; length: 12; V: TRBV7-2; J: TRBJ2-3; size: few; CDR3: CASSTRTDTQYF; DNA: TGTGCCAGCAGCACTCGCACAGATACGCAGTATTTT
D: TRBD2; length: 17; V: TRBV29-1; J: TRBJ2-7; size: .; CDR3: CSVNGASGRALRDEQYF; DNA: TGCAGCGTAAATGGGGCTAGCGGGAGGGCTCTTCGGGACGAGCAGTACTTC
D: TRBD2; length: 16; V: TRBV5-4; J: TRBJ2-5; size: .; CDR3: CAIQLPGLAEQETQYF; DNA: TGTGCCATCCAATTACCGGGACTAGCGGAGCAAGAGACCCAGTACTTC
D: TRBD1; length: 13; V: TRBV19; J: TRBJ1-2; size: few; CDR3: CATTTGANYGYTF; DNA: TGTGCCACAACTACAGGGGCCAACTATGGCTACACCTTC
D: TRBD2; length: 16; V: TRBV5-1; J: TRBJ2-1; size: few; CDR3: CASSLVGSGSAVEQFF; DNA: TGCGCCAGCAGCTTGGTCGGTAGCGGGAGTGCGGTTGAGCAGTTCTTC
D: .; length: 15; V: TRBV2; J: TRBJ1-5; size: few; CDR3: CASSQDRSGNQPQHF; DNA: TGTGCCAGCAGCCAGGACAGATCTGGCAATCAGCCCCAGCATTTT
D: .; length: 15; V: TRBV27; J: TRBJ2-1; size: .; CDR3: CASRGREGSYNEQFF; DNA: TGTGCCAGCAGGGGGCGTGAAGGGTCCTACAATGAGCAGTTCTTC
D: .; length: 16; V: TRBV27; J: TRBJ1-4; size: .; CDR3: CASSHRPVATNEKLFF; DNA: TGTGCCAGCAGTCATCGCCCGGTTGCAACTAATGAAAAACTGTTTTTT
D: .; length: 13; V: TRBV15; J: TRBJ2-1; size: few; CDR3: CATSRDSRNEQFF; DNA: TGTGCCACCAGCAGAGATAGTCGCAATGAGCAGTTCTTC
D: TRBD2; length: 15; V: TRBV7-9; J: TRBJ2-7; size: .; CDR3: CASSLAAGKIDEQYF; DNA: TGTGCCAGCAGCTTAGCAGCGGGAAAAATAGACGAGCAGTACTTC
D: .; length: 11; V: TRBV29-1; J: TRBJ1-2; size: few; CDR3: CSVRTGSGYTF; DNA: TGCAGCGTTCGGACGGGGAGTGGCTACACCTTC
D: TRBD2; length: 16; V: TRBV28; J: TRBJ2-7; size: .; CDR3: CASRGGIAGGSYEQYF; DNA: TGTGCCAGCAGGGGTGGTATAGCGGGAGGTTCCTACGAGCAGTACTTC
D: TRBD1; length: 14; V: TRBV18; J: TRBJ2-5; size: .; CDR3: CASSPRTGQETQYF; DNA: TGTGCCAGCTCACCTAGGACAGGGCAAGAGACCCAGTACTTC
D: TRBD2; length: 15; V: TRBV29-1; J: TRBJ2-1; size: few; CDR3: CSVEGFSGTYNEQFF; DNA: TGCAGCGTTGAAGGTTTCAGCGGGACCTACAATGAGCAGTTCTTC
D: .; length: 16; V: TRBV18; J: TRBJ2-1; size: few; CDR3: CASSPMAGTPNNEQFF; DNA: TGTGCCAGCTCACCTATGGCCGGGACTCCCAACAATGAGCAGTTCTTC
D: .; length: 15; V: TRBV23-1; J: TRBJ2-7; size: few; CDR3: CASSHRGTLSYEQYF; DNA: TGCGCCAGCAGTCATCGGGGGACCCTTTCCTACGAGCAGTACTTC
D: TRBD1; length: 15; V: TRBV19; J: TRBJ2-5; size: .; CDR3: CASRYRGVAQETQYF; DNA: TGTGCCAGTAGATACAGGGGAGTAGCTCAAGAGACCCAGTACTTC
D: .; length: 16; V: TRBV4-1; J: TRBJ2-3; size: few; CDR3: CASSQFDARRTDTQYF; DNA: TGCGCCAGCAGCCAATTCGACGCCAGGCGCACAGATACGCAGTATTTT
D: TRBD2; length: 16; V: TRBV19; J: TRBJ2-1; size: few; CDR3: CASSSRTSGRGNEQFF; DNA: TGTGCCAGTAGTTCTCGGACTAGCGGGAGGGGGAATGAGCAGTTCTTC
D: .; length: 16; V: TRBV27; J: TRBJ1-5; size: .; CDR3: CASRQGGAFGDQPQHF; DNA: TGTGCCAGCAGACAGGGAGGGGCGTTCGGTGATCAGCCCCAGCATTTT
D: TRBD2; length: 14; V: TRBV29-1; J: TRBJ2-5; size: few; CDR3: CSVASGSTQETQYF; DNA: TGCAGCGTTGCTAGCGGGAGTACCCAAGAGACCCAGTACTTC
D: .; length: 14; V: TRBV7-2; J: TRBJ2-5; size: few; CDR3: CASSLRLPGETQYF; DNA: TGTGCCAGCAGCTTAAGGCTGCCCGGGGAGACCCAGTACTTC
D: .; length: 17; V: TRBV11-2; J: TRBJ2-6; size: .; CDR3: CASSYNSGQYGANVLTF; DNA: TGTGCCAGCAGCTACAACTCAGGACAGTACGGGGCCAACGTCCTGACTTTC
D: .; length: 16; V: TRBV30; J: TRBJ1-5; size: few; CDR3: CACSAGITGSNQPQHF; DNA: TGTGCCTGCAGCGCAGGGATTACGGGTAGCAATCAGCCCCAGCATTTT
D: .; length: 12; V: TRBV18; J: TRBJ1-4; size: .; CDR3: CASSPADEKLFF; DNA: TGTGCCAGCTCACCTGCAGATGAAAAACTGTTTTTT
D: TRBD1; length: 14; V: TRBV29-1; J: TRBJ2-2; size: few; CDR3: CSVGQGANTGELFF; DNA: TGCAGCGTTGGACAGGGGGCCAACACCGGGGAGCTGTTTTTT
D: TRBD2; length: 16; V: TRBV15; J: TRBJ2-1; size: few; CDR3: CATSRGTSGRVDEQFF; DNA: TGTGCCACCAGCAGAGGGACTAGCGGGAGGGTCGATGAGCAGTTCTTC
D: TRBD1; length: 14; V: TRBV29-1; J: TRBJ2-2; size: .; CDR3: CSVDRQGASGELFF; DNA: TGCAGCGTTGACCGACAGGGGGCGTCCGGGGAGCTGTTTTTT
D: TRBD1; length: 18; V: TRBV4-3; J: TRBJ1-5; size: few; CDR3: CASSQGNRGQLSNQPQHF; DNA: TGCGCCAGCAGCCAAGGCAACAGGGGGCAGCTAAGCAATCAGCCCCAGCATTTT
D: TRBD1; length: 14; V: TRBV27; J: TRBJ2-5; size: .; CDR3: CASSLRQGQETQYF; DNA: TGTGCCAGCAGTCTGCGACAGGGTCAAGAGACCCAGTACTTC
D: .; length: 15; V: TRBV6-5; J: TRBJ2-1; size: .; CDR3: CASSSPTGGIHEQFF; DNA: TGTGCCAGCAGCTCCCCGACAGGTGGGATTCATGAGCAGTTCTTC
D: .; length: 15; V: TRBV6-5; J: TRBJ2-5; size: .; CDR3: CASSLDAGYQETQYF; DNA: TGTGCCAGCAGTCTAGATGCAGGGTACCAAGAGACCCAGTACTTC
D: .; length: 13; V: TRBV7-9; J: TRBJ1-1; size: .; CDR3: CASSLDRHTEAFF; DNA: TGTGCCAGCAGCTTAGACAGGCACACTGAAGCTTTCTTT
D: .; length: 13; V: TRBV29-1; J: TRBJ1-1; size: .; CDR3: CSVGIELNTEAFF; DNA: TGCAGCGTTGGAATAGAGTTGAACACTGAAGCTTTCTTT
D: .; length: 15; V: TRBV19; J: TRBJ2-7; size: .; CDR3: CASSRTVAASYEQYF; DNA: TGTGCCAGTAGCCGGACAGTGGCGGCCTCCTACGAGCAGTACTTC
D: .; length: 11; V: TRBV18; J: TRBJ2-1; size: few; CDR3: CASSPDRRGFF; DNA: TGTGCCAGCTCACCGGACAGAAGAGGTTTCTTC
D: TRBD1; length: 14; V: TRBV6-5; J: TRBJ2-7; size: few; CDR3: CATTPGQGAYEQYF; DNA: TGTGCCACCACCCCGGGACAGGGGGCGTACGAGCAGTACTTC
D: .; length: 13; V: TRBV6-5; J: TRBJ2-7; size: few; CDR3: CASIPAHSYEQYF; DNA: TGTGCCAGCATTCCCGCGCACTCCTACGAGCAGTACTTC
D: .; length: 15; V: TRBV23-1; J: TRBJ1-1; size: .; CDR3: CASSQSAGLESEAFF; DNA: TGCGCCAGCAGTCAATCCGCAGGGTTGGAATCTGAAGCTTTCTTT
D: TRBD1; length: 14; V: TRBV6-5; J: TRBJ1-1; size: few; CDR3: CASRRDRDGSEAFF; DNA: TGTGCCAGCAGACGAGACAGGGACGGGTCTGAAGCTTTCTTT
D: .; length: 18; V: TRBV5-6; J: TRBJ2-6; size: .; CDR3: CASSFRRALSSGANVLTF; DNA: TGTGCCAGCAGCTTTCGCAGGGCCTTAAGCTCTGGGGCCAACGTCCTGACTTTC
D: TRBD2; length: 20; V: TRBV4-3; J: TRBJ2-7; size: .; CDR3: CASSRDALPGLAGVNYEQYF; DNA: TGCGCCAGCAGCCGAGACGCCTTGCCGGGACTAGCGGGAGTTAACTACGAGCAGTACTTC